The source of this T cell receptor beta chain is a study of blood T cell repertoires in COVID-19 (dated by TCRdb to the early 2020s). Regarding the study in general: Collaborator samples came from the United States, Italy and Spain and covered acute and convalescent phases of COVID-19. The material from the prospective study consisted of cDNA or gDNA derived from T cells, B-cell-depleted T cells, or PBMCs. The dataset comprised deeply sampled blood TCRbeta repertoires from subjects exposed to, actively infected with, or recovered from COVID-19. A freely available public database, intended as a resource for researchers studying the immune response to SARS-CoV-2, is where the repertoires were released. The samples were drawn from two sources: the first 160 participants of the ongoing ImmuneRACE study, and 1,000 to 1,500 subjects contributed by 6 global collaborators. Nearly every sample came with metadata listing a de-identified subject ID, COVID-19 status, age in years and sex. Where available, HLA class I and class II types were obtained from metadata supplied by the sample provider rather than from assay-based typing.

Of note for this clone: Its antigen remains unidentified. Base qualities were left out, and no much larger clone turns up one base away.

TCRbeta CDR3 regions were amplified from genomic DNA using the immunoSEQ Assay, a bias-controlled multiplex PCR. The authors' pipeline ran thus. The number of nucleated cells in each sample was estimated by amplification of reference gene primers within the assay. To quantify the absolute abundance of each unique TCRbeta CDR3 rearrangement, sequence reads were collapsed and filtered. Productive Simpson clonality was computed per sample as the square root of Simpson's diversity index over productive rearrangements. TCRdb provides this immuneACCESS table in a form limited to in-frame rearrangements. Some clones are lacking; in checked studies, under half of them reflect an unresolved V gene, and why the rest are absent is not known. V, J and clone size reflect that table, while D and trimming were determined from the DNA. This sample is represented by roughly 260,000 clones; roughly 84% of them were singletons. Of the sample, 2.5% to 3.5% is held by the ten largest clones.

The study at large found these results: The quantity of clinical and demographic metadata differed by source and by participant and was supplied without curation.

Collaborating institutions collected whole blood in K2EDTA tubes following their own protocols. For TCRbeta analysis, collaborators shipped samples in one of three forms: frozen whole blood, isolated PBMCs, or DNA extracted from either of those sample types. V loses 0 bases of germline sequence and J loses 3 bases, and the interval between the two ends is 23 bases. The CDR3 covers 19 residues, taking in both the cysteine and the phenylalanine. Of all the DNA, just the CDR3 is kept, 57 bases in frame from base 1. From a lookup of the germline V gene (reference sequence), CDR1 and CDR2 are SGHNT and YYREEE.

The sequence joins TRBV5-4 to TRBJ2-3, with TRBD2 perhaps the D gene, on 6 matching bases. The sequence was obtained from a young woman with acute or convalescent COVID-19. The sample consisted of peripheral blood. The CDR3 protein is CASSLDNLVLDGRTDTQYF. The nucleotide sequence reads as follows: TGTGCCAGCAGCTTGGATAACCTTGTCCTCGACGGGAGAACAGATACGCAGTATTTT.